The rows below give T cell receptor beta chains drawn from one sample of a study of regulatory T cells in long-lasting Graves disease. TCRdb processed the multiplex PCR reads anew with MiXCR; each CDR3 protein has one entry. There are over 450,000 distinct CDR3 sequences in the sample; about 11% occur only once, and 8% to 10% lies in the top ten. The same specimen was also included in a second study, on T cells in Graves' hyperthyroidism and ophthalmopathy.

The specimen comprised peripheral blood mononuclear cells (PBMCs), sampled at new diagnosis, from a patient treated with antithyroid drugs. These receptor sequences come from a woman aged 25 to 39 with Graves disease. Both conserved end residues are part of each CDR3. D genes are given only for firm matches. The size entry is marked missing in some rows and otherwise reads once, few, many or a size class.

d_gene,abundance,v_gene,j_gene,CDR3nt,CDR3aa
NA,NA,TRBV30,TRBJ1-4,TGTGCCTGGAGTCGAGAGGAGGAAACTAATGAAAAACTGTTTTTT,CAWSREEETNEKLFF
NA,many,TRBV9,TRBJ1-3,TGTGCCAGCAGTCGGGGGGCAGGGACAGGAAACACCATATATTTT,CASSRGAGTGNTIYF
NA,many,TRBV6-2/TRBV6-3,TRBJ1-2,TGTGCCAGCAGTTACGGCAGGGAAGGTGGCTACACCTTC,CASSYGREGGYTF
NA,NA,TRBV19,TRBJ1-2,TGTGCCAGTAGTATCACCACAGGGTTGGGCTACACCTTC,CASSITTGLGYTF
NA,many,TRBV27,TRBJ2-1,TGTGCCAGCACCTTCGGCGGGAATGATGAGCAGTTCTTC,CASTFGGNDEQFF
TRBD1,many,TRBV4-3,TRBJ1-4,TGCGCCAGCAGCCAAGATCTGGGGACAGTAACTAATGAAAAACTGTTTTTT,CASSQDLGTVTNEKLFF
TRBD1,few,TRBV20-1,TRBJ1-4,TGCAGTGCTAGGGCGACAGGGGCTAATGAAAAACTGTTTTTT,CSARATGANEKLFF
NA,many,TRBV12-3/TRBV12-4,TRBJ1-6,TGTGCCAGCAGCCAGGGTTCACCCCTCCACTTT,CASSQGSPLHF
NA,many,TRBV6-2/TRBV6-3,TRBJ2-5,TGTGCCAGCAGGGGTTGGGGAATTAGGGAGACCCAGTACTTC,CASRGWGIRETQYF
NA,many,TRBV24-1,TRBJ1-1,TGTGCCACCAGTGCAGGGAGAGGCACTGAAGCTTTCTTT,CATSAGRGTEAFF
NA,many,TRBV18,TRBJ1-1,TGTGCCAGCTCACCACAAACACTGAACACTGAAGCTTTCTTT,CASSPQTLNTEAFF
NA,NA,TRBV7-9,TRBJ2-1,TGTGCCAGCAGCTCTCTTTCCGGTCCCAATGAGCAGTTCTTC,CASSSLSGPNEQFF
NA,many,TRBV28,TRBJ2-7,TGTGCCAGCAAAGAAGGCTACGAGCAGTACTTC,CASKEGYEQYF
NA,few,TRBV7-9,TRBJ2-1,TGTGCCAGCAGCTTAATTGCCTATGAGCAGTTCTTC,CASSLIAYEQFF
NA,once,TRBV11-2,TRBJ2-1,TGTGCCAGCAGCTTAGAAGGGTCCCCCGTGATCTACAATGAGCAGTTCTTC,CASSLEGSPVIYNEQFF
NA,many,TRBV14,TRBJ1-5,TGTGCCAGCAGCCAAGATCGGGGCAGGGATAGCAATCAGCCCCAGCATTTT,CASSQDRGRDSNQPQHF
TRBD2,many,TRBV11-3,TRBJ2-1,TGTGCCAGCAGCTTAGGGACTAGCGGGAACTCCTACAATGAGCAGTTCTTC,CASSLGTSGNSYNEQFF
NA,many,TRBV5-1,TRBJ2-1,TGCGCCAGCAGCCAACAGGGTGCCTACAATGAGCAGTTCTTC,CASSQQGAYNEQFF
TRBD2,few,TRBV6-1,TRBJ2-1,TGTGCCAGCCCACAGGCTAGCGGGAGCTTTCGTCGATACAATGAGCAGTTCTTC,CASPQASGSFRRYNEQFF
TRBD1,NA,TRBV7-9,TRBJ1-1,TGTGCCAGCAGCCCGCGGGACAGGGAAGCTTTCTTT,CASSPRDREAFF
TRBD1,NA,TRBV29-1,TRBJ2-2,TGCAGCGTTGTAAGGCAGGGGGTCACCGGGGAGCTGTTTTTT,CSVVRQGVTGELFF
NA,NA,TRBV28,TRBJ2-7,TGTGCCAGCAGTTTCGCGCAGGGGAGGTACGAGCAGTACTTC,CASSFAQGRYEQYF
NA,NA,TRBV5-8,TRBJ1-5,TGTGCCAGCAGCTTTGGCAGGTTGAGGAATCAGCCCCAGCATTTT,CASSFGRLRNQPQHF
TRBD1,many,TRBV29-1,TRBJ2-2,TGCAGCGTTACCGGGACAGGGCTTGACACCGGGGAGCTGTTTTTT,CSVTGTGLDTGELFF
TRBD2,NA,TRBV7-9,TRBJ2-1,TGTGCCAGCAGCTCCACTAGCGGGAGTATGAGTGAGCAGTTCTTC,CASSSTSGSMSEQFF
TRBD1,many,TRBV4-3,TRBJ1-6,TGCGCCAGCAGCCAAGATCCCCAGGGGGAAGAGCCCCTCCACTTT,CASSQDPQGEEPLHF
NA,few,TRBV7-2,TRBJ2-6,TGTGCCAGCAGCTTAGCTAGCGCTGGGGCCAACGTCCTGACTTTC,CASSLASAGANVLTF
NA,few,TRBV7-8,TRBJ1-3,TGTGCCAGCAGCCGGGTGACAGGCTCTGGAAACACCATATATTTT,CASSRVTGSGNTIYF
TRBD1,many,TRBV11-2,TRBJ1-1,TGTGCCAGCAGTCCCTCCAGGGGGTCGGACACTGAAGCTTTCTTT,CASSPSRGSDTEAFF
TRBD2,NA,TRBV4-1,TRBJ2-1,TGCGCCAGCAGCCAAGAAGGGAGCGGGGGGTGGGGTGAGCAGTTCTTC,CASSQEGSGGWGEQFF
NA,few,TRBV12-3/TRBV12-4,TRBJ2-4,TGTGCCAGCAGTTTAACGGAATCCAAAAACATTCAGTACTTC,CASSLTESKNIQYF
NA,NA,TRBV20-1,TRBJ1-2,TGCAGTGCTAGGGGCAGGGCCTATGGCTACACCTTC,CSARGRAYGYTF
NA,NA,TRBV3-1,TRBJ1-1,TGTGCCAGCAGCCAGTTCGGGAACACTGAAGCTTTCTTT,CASSQFGNTEAFF
NA,NA,TRBV12-3/TRBV12-4,TRBJ2-7,TGTGCCAGCAGTTTCGGAGATCGACTTACCGGGGGCTACGAGCAGTACTTC,CASSFGDRLTGGYEQYF
NA,many,TRBV12-3/TRBV12-4,TRBJ1-1,TGTGCCAGCAGAGCCCCCCTCGGCATGGCGAACACTGAAGCTTTCTTT,CASRAPLGMANTEAFF
NA,many,TRBV19,TRBJ2-5,TGTGCCAGTACCGTGACAGCGTATCCACAAGAGACCCAGTACTTC,CASTVTAYPQETQYF
NA,few,TRBV7-2,TRBJ1-1,TGTGCCAGCACCACAAGCCCCGAAAACACTGAAGCTTTCTTT,CASTTSPENTEAFF
NA,NA,TRBV19,TRBJ1-1,TGTGCCAGTAGTATAGACAGGGTTTCTGAAGCTTTCTTT,CASSIDRVSEAFF
NA,many,TRBV6-1,TRBJ1-1,TGTGCCAGCAGCCCTGAACCCGCGACTCTAGACACTGAAGCTTTCTTT,CASSPEPATLDTEAFF
NA,many,TRBV2,TRBJ2-5,TGTGCCAGCAGTCTAGAGGTAGAGACCCAGTACTTC,CASSLEVETQYF
NA,many,TRBV2,TRBJ1-5,TGTGCCAGCAGTAAAAGTAGCAATCAGCCCCAGCATTTT,CASSKSSNQPQHF
TRBD1,many,TRBV6-5,TRBJ1-1,TGTGCCAGCAGTTGGAACAGGGGAGGGGACACTGAAGCTTTCTTT,CASSWNRGGDTEAFF
NA,few,TRBV29-1,TRBJ1-4,TGCAGCGTTGAAGGAACGGCGGGTAGCGGTAATGAAAAACTGTTTTTT,CSVEGTAGSGNEKLFF
TRBD1,many,TRBV6-2/TRBV6-3,TRBJ1-1,TGTGCCAGCAGTCTAAGAAACAGGGGGCCAGTGAACACTGAAGCTTTCTTT,CASSLRNRGPVNTEAFF
TRBD2,few,TRBV20-1,TRBJ2-2,TGCAGTCCTCGGCGGACTAGTGACGGGGAGCTGTTTTTT,CSPRRTSDGELFF
TRBD2,many,TRBV6-5,TRBJ2-7,TGTGCCAGCAGTTACACTAGCGACTCCTACGAGCAGTACTTC,CASSYTSDSYEQYF